These 9 T cell receptor beta chains were all obtained from the same sample, sequenced in a study of identical twins. TCRdb passed the 5' RACE reads through MiXCR, listing each CDR3 protein once. The data show about 330,000 distinct CDR3 sequences, over 9% seen once. These same data were also listed under a study on yellow fever vaccine responses in identical twins.

Sequencing used CD8+ T cells sorted from blood. The source is a woman younger than 35 in good health.

This clonotype came up a few times. V is TRBV14 and J is TRBJ2-5; 8 nucleotides match TRBD1. The CDR3 has 17 residues. From germline, CDR1 is SGHDN and CDR2 FVKESK. The J segment lost 1 base and the V segment lost 2 bases, leaving 9 bases of the junction unmatched. DNA for the CDR3: TGTGCCAGCAGCCAACTCGGACAGGGTCTACTCCAAGAGACCCAGTACTTC. This codes for CASSQLGQGLLQETQYF.

This clonotype was found a few times. The chain combines TRBV9 with TRBJ2-1; tentative D call: TRBD1 (5 bases). Trimming took 0 bases from V and 4 from J, leaving 11 bases between them. Germline assignment: CDR1 SGDLS and CDR2 YYNGEE. The CDR3 contains 15 residues. As DNA, the CDR3 is TGTGCCAGCAGCGTAGATGGGGCGGCTTACAATGAGCAGTTCTTC. Translated, it gives CASSVDGAAYNEQFF. Full variable domain (outside the CDR3, taken from reference TRBV9 and TRBJ2-1): DSGVTQTPKHLITATGQRVTLRCSPRSGDLSVYWYQQSLDQGLQFLIQYYNGEERAKGNILERFSAQQFPDLHSELNLSSLELGDSALYFCASSVDGAAYNEQFFGPGTRLTVL.

This chain connects TRBV10-3 to TRBJ1-2; no reliable D call. In germline, CDR1 is ENHRY, CDR2 SYGVKD. Trimming cost V 0 bases and J 1 base, with 6 bases left between them. CDR3 length: 14 amino acids. The DNA of the CDR3 is TGTGCCATCAGTGAGTCCAAGTTTAACTATGGCTACACCTTC. This encodes CAISESKFNYGYTF.

The chain carries TRBV4-1 and TRBJ2-7, with 8 positions matching TRBD2. Germline CDR1 is MGHRA and CDR2 is YSYEKL. CDR3 length equals 16 residues. Trimming took 0 bases from V and 12 from J; bases not matched to a gene: 16. CDR3 DNA sequence: TGCGCCAGCAGCCAAGATATGGGAAGCGGGAGTTTCTTCCGGTACTTC. The encoded protein is CASSQDMGSGSFFRYF.

The table lists this clonotype with a few counts. CDR3 residues: CASSLGDSLYGYTF. CDR3 bases: TGTGCCAGCAGTTTAGGGGACAGTCTCTATGGCTACACCTTC. V and J are TRBV12-3 or TRBV12-4 and TRBJ1-2; 7 nucleotides line up with TRBD1. CDR3 size: 14 residues. V gave up 1 base and J gave up 4 bases; unmatched junction bases: 3.

This clonotype has just a few counts. The rearrangement joins TRBV7-8 to TRBJ1-6; the match to TRBD1 covers 9 bases. Trimming at V came to 3 bases and at J to 7 bases, leaving 4 bases not matched to a gene. CDR1 SGHVS and CDR2 FQNEAQ come from the germline V gene. CDR3 length equals 15 residues. In DNA, the CDR3 is TGTGCCAGCAGCTTGATGGGACAGGGAAATTCACCCCTCCACTTT. Encoded protein: CASSLMGQGNSPLHF.

Concerning this clonotype: One end of the junction is discordant with germline, which a read error may explain. The CDR3 DNA reads TGTGCCACCAGCTTAGCGGGATTTTACACAGATACGCAGTATTTT. It yields the protein CATSLAGFYTDTQYF. This rearrangement joins TRBV7-6 to TRBJ2-3, with 8 bases fitting TRBD2. The length of the CDR3 is 15 residues. CDR1 and CDR2 from the germline V gene are SGHVS and FNYEAQ.

The chain employs TRBV5-4 and TRBJ2-1; the D gene could be TRBD1 or TRBD2 (5 bases each). This CDR3 contains 13 residues. V lost 3 bases and J 10 bases, leaving 14 bases between the germline ends. Germline V gene sequence: CDR1 SGHNT, CDR2 YYREEE (reference sequence). The CDR3 nucleotides are TGTGCCAGCAGCTCCGGGACCCCGGGGGAGCAGTTCTTC. Translated, it gives CASSSGTPGEQFF.

V gene TRBV24-1 combines with J gene TRBJ1-5; TRBD1 is a possible D gene (6 bases). The CDR3 has 13 amino acids. Looked up from germline, CDR1 is KGHDR and CDR2 is SFDVKD. Between the trimmed V and J ends, which lost 5 bases and 4 bases, there was a span of 8 bases. CDR3 in amino acids: CATSAQGNQPQHF. In DNA form, the CDR3 reads TGTGCCACCAGTGCGCAGGGGAATCAGCCCCAGCATTTT.